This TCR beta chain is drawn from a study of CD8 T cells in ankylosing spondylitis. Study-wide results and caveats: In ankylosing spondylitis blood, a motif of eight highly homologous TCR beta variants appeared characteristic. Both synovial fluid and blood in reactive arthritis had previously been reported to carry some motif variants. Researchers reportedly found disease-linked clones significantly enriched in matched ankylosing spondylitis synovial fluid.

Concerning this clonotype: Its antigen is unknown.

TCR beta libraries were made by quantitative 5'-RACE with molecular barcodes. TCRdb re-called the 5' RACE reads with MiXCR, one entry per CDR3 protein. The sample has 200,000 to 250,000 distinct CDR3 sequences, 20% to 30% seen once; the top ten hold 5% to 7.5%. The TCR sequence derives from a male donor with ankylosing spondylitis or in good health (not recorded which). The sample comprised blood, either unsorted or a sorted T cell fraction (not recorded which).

The CDR3 protein is CASSLGGQGGETQYF. CDR3 sequence (DNA): TGTGCCAGCAGCTTAGGAGGGCAGGGAGGTGAGACCCAGTACTTC. V is TRBV7-2 and J is TRBJ2-5; tentatively, D is TRBD2 (6 bases). V was pared by 1 base and J by 5 bases, with 14 bases between. The CDR3 has 15 amino acids. In germline, CDR1 is SGHTA, CDR2 FQGNSA.